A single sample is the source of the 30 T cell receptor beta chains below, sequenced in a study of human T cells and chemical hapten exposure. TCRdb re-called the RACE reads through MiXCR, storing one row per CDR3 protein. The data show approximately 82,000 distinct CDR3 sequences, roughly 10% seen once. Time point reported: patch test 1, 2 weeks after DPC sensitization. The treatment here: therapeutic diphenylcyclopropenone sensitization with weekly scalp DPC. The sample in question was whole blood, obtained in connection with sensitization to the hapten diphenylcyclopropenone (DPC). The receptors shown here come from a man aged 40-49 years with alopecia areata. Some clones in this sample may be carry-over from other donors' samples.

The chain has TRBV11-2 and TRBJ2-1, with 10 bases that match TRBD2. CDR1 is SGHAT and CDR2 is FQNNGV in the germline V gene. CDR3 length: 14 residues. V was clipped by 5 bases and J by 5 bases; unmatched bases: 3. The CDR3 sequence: CASSLTSGDNEQFF. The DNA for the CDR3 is TGTGCCAGCAGCCTAACTAGCGGGGACAATGAGCAGTTCTTC. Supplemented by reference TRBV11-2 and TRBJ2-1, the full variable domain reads EAGVAQSPRYKIIEKRQSVAFWCNPISGHATLYWYQQILGQGPKLLIQFQNNGVVDDSQLPKDRFSAERLKGVDSTLKIQPAKLEDSAVYLCASSLTSGDNEQFFGPGTRLTVL.

For the CDR3, the DNA is TGTGCCAGCAGCCGGTGGACACCCCAGAGAAAAGAGACCCAGTACTTC. It specifies CASSRWTPQRKETQYF. The chain uses TRBV7-2 and TRBJ2-5; D is possibly TRBD1 (5 bases). V lost 5 bases to trimming and J lost 3 bases, with 19 bases between them. The CDR3 totals 16 residues. CDR1 is SGHTA, CDR2 FQGNSA, per germline.

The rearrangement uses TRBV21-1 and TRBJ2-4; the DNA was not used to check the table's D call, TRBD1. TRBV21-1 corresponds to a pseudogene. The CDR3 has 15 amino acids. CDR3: CASNPGTHDKNIQYF. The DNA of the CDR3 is TGTGCCAGCAACCCTGGGACCCATGACAAAAACATTCAGTACTTC.

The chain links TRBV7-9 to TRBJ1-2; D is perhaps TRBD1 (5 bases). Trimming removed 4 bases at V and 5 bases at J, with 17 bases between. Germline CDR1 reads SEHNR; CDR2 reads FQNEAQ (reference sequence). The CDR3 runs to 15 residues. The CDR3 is CASSSSWTKIYGYTF. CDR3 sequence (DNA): TGTGCCAGCAGCTCATCCTGGACAAAGATTTATGGCTACACCTTC.

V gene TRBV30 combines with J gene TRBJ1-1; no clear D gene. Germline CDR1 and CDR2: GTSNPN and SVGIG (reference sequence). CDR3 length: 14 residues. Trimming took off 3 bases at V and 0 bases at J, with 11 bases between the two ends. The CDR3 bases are TGTGCCTGGAGGAGGTGGCAGCTGAACACTGAAGCTTTCTTT. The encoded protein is CAWRRWQLNTEAFF.

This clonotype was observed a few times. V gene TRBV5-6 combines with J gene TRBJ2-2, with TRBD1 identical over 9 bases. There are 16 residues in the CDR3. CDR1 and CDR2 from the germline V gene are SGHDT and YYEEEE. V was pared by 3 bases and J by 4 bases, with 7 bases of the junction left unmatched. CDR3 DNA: TGTGCCAGCAGCTGGGGGACAGGGACGAGCACCGGGGAGCTGTTTTTT. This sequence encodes CASSWGTGTSTGELFF.

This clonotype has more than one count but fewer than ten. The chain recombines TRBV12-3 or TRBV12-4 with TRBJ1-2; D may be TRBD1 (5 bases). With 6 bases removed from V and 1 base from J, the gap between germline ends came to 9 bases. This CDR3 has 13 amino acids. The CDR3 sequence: CASSPTDNYGYTF. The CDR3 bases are TGTGCCAGCAGCCCGACAGATAACTATGGCTACACCTTC.

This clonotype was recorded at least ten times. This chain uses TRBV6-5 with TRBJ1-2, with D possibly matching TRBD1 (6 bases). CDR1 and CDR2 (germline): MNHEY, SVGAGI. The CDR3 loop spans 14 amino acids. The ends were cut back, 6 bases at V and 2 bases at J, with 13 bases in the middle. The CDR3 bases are TGTGCCAGCAGGCCCTTGACAGGAAACTATGGCTACACCTTC. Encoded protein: CASRPLTGNYGYTF.

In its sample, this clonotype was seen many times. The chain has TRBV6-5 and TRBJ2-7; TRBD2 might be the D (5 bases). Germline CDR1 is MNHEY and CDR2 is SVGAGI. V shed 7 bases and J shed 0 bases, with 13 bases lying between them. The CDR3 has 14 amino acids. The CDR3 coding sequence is TGTGCCAGCACCCGCGGGCAGGCCTCCTACGAGCAGTACTTC. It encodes CASTRGQASYEQYF.

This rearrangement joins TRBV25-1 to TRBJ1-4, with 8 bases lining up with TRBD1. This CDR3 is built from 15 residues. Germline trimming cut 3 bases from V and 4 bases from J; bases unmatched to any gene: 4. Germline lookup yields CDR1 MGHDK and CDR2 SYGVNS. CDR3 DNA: TGTGCCAGCAGTGATAACAGGGGGTTTAATGAAAAACTGTTTTTT. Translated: CASSDNRGFNEKLFF.

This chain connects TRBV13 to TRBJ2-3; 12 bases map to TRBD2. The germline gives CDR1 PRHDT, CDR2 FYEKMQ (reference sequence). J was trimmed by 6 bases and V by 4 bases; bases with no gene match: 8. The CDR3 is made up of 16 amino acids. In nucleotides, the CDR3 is TGTGCCAGCAGCTACCGGACTAGCGGGGAAGGGGATACGCAGTATTTT. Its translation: CASSYRTSGEGDTQYF.

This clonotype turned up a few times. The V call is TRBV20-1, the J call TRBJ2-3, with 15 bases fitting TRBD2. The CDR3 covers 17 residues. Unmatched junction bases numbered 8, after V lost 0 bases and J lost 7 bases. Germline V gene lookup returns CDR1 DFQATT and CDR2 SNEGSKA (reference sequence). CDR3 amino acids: CSARDPTGTSGRYTQYF. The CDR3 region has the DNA TGCAGTGCTAGAGACCCTACCGGGACTAGCGGGAGGTATACGCAGTATTTT.

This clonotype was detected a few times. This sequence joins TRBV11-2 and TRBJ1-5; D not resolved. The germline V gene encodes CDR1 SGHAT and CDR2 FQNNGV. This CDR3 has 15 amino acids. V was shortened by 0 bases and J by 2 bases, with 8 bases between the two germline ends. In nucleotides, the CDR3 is TGTGCCAGCAGCTTAGATACAGTAGGCAATCAGCCCCAGCATTTT. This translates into CASSLDTVGNQPQHF.

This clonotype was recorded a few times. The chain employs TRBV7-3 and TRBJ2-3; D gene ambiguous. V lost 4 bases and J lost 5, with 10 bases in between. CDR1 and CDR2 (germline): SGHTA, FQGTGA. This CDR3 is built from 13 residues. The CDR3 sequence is CASSSNHRDTQYF. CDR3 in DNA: TGTGCCAGCAGCTCCAACCACAGAGATACGCAGTATTTT.

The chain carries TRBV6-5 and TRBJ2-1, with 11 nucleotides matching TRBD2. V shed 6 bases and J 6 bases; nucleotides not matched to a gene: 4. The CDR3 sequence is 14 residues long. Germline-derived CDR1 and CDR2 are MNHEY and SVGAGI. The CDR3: CASRLAGAGNEQFF. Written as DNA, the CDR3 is TGTGCCAGCAGACTAGCGGGAGCGGGCAATGAGCAGTTCTTC.

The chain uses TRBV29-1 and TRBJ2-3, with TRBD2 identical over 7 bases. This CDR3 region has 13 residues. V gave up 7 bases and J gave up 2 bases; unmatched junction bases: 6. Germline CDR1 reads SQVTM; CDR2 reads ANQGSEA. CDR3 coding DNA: TGCAGCGGGTCTAGCGGCTACACAGATACGCAGTATTTT. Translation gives CSGSSGYTDTQYF.

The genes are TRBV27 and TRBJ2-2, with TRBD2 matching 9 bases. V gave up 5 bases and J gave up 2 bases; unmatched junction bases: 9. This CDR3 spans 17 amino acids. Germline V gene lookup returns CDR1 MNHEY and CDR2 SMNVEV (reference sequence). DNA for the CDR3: TGTGCCAGCAGTCAATCTATAGCGGGGGCCAACACCGGGGAGCTGTTTTTT. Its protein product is CASSQSIAGANTGELFF.

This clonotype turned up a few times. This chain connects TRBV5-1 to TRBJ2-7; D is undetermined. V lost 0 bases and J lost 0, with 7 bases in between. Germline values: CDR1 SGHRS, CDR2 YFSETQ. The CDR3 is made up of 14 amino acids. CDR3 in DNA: TGCGCCAGCAGCTTGGACTTGAACTCCTACGAGCAGTACGTC. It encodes CASSLDLNSYEQYV.

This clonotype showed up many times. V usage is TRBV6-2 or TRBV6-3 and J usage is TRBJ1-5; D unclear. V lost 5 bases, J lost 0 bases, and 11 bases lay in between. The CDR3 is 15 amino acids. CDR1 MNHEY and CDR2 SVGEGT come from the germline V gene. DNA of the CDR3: TGTGCCAGCAGTCCACGGAGGTATAGCAATCAGCCCCAGCATTTT. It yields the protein CASSPRRYSNQPQHF.

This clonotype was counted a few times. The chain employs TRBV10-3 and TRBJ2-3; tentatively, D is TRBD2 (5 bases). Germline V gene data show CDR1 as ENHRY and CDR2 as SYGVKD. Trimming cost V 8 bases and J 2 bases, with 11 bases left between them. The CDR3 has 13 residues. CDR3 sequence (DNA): TGTGCCATCGGAGGACCAGACACAGATACGCAGTATTTT. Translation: CAIGGPDTDTQYF.

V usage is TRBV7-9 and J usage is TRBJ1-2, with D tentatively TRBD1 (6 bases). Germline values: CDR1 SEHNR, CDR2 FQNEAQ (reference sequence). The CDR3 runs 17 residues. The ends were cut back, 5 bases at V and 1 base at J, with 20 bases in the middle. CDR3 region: CASSPAWGPALNYGYTF. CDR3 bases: TGTGCCAGCAGCCCAGCTTGGGGGCCCGCTCTTAACTATGGCTACACCTTC.

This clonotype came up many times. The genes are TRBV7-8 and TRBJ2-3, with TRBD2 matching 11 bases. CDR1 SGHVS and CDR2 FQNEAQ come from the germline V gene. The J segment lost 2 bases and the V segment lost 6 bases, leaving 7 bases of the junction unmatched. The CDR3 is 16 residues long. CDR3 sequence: CASSPRTSGYTDTQYF. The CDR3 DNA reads TGTGCCAGCAGTCCCCGGACTAGCGGGTACACAGATACGCAGTATTTT.

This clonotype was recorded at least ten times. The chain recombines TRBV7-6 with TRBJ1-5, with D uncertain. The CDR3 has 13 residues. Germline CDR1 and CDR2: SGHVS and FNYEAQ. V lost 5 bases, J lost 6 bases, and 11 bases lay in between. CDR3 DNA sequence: TGTGCCAGCAGCCAAAACGAGTTTCAGCCCCAGCATTTT. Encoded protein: CASSQNEFQPQHF.

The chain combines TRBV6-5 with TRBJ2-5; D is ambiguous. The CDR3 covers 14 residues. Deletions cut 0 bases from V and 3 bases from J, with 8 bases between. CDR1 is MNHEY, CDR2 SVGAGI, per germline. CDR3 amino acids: CASSYSTLEETQYF. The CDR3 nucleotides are TGTGCCAGCAGTTACTCGACTTTAGAAGAGACCCAGTACTTC.

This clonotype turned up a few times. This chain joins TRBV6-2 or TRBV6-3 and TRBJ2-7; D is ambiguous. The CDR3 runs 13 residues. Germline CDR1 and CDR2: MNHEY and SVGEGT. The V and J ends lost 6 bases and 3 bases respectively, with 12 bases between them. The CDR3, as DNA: TGTGCCAGCAGCCGACAAGTAGACTACGAGCAGTACGTC. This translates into CASSRQVDYEQYV.

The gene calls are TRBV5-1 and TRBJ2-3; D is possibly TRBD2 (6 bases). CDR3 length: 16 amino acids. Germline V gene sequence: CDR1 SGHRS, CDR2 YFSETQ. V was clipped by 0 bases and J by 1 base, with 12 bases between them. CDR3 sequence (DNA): TGCGCCAGCAGCTTGGGTTCCGGGAGAGGCACAGATACGCAGTATTTT. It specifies CASSLGSGRGTDTQYF.

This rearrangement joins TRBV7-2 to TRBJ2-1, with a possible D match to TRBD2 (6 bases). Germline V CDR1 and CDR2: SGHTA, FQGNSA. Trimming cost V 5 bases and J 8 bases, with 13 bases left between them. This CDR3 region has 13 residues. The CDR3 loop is CASSTQLAYEQFF. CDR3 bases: TGTGCCAGCAGCACCCAACTAGCATATGAGCAGTTCTTC.

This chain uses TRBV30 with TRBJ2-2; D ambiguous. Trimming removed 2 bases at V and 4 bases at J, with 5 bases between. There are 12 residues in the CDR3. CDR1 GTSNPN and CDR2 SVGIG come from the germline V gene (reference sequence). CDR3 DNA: TGTGCCTGGAGTCGCACCACCGGGGAGCTGTTTTTT. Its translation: CAWSRTTGELFF. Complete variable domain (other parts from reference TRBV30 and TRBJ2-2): SQTIHQWPATLVQPVGSPLSLECTVEGTSNPNLYWYRQAAGRGLQLLFYSVGIGQISSEVPQNLSASRPQDRQFILSSKKLLLSDSGFYLCAWSRTTGELFFGEGSRLTVL.

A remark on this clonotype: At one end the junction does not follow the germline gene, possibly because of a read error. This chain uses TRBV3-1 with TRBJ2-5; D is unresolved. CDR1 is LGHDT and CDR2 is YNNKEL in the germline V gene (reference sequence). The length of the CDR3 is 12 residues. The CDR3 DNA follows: TGTGCCAGCAGCCAAGATCAAGGGACCCAGTACTTC. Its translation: CASSQDQGTQYF.

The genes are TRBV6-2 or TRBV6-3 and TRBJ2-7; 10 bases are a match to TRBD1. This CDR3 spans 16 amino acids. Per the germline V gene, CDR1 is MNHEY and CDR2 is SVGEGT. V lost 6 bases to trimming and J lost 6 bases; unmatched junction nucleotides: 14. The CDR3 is CASSPILGQGRLEQYV. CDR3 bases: TGTGCCAGCAGCCCGATTTTGGGACAGGGGCGTCTCGAGCAGTACGTC.